This TCR beta chain came from a study of shared clonotypes between healthy human individuals. Concerning this clone itself: No antigen is known for it.

Cells designated naive CD8 were CD45RO-negative and were positively selected for CCR7, with terminally differentiated effector memory CD45RA+ cells excluded. Nashville, Tennessee was home to all donors, each a Caucasian adult. Findings and caveats of the study: Several donors showed sharing of about 4.8% of naive CD4 clonotypes.

Clones were sequenced by immunoSEQ multiplex PCR, and TCRdb holds only the in-frame ones, with some missing. Among millions of clones listed, about 94% were seen once. Germline V gene lookup returns CDR1 SEHNR and CDR2 FQNEAQ (reference sequence). The CDR3 totals 16 residues. V lost 5 bases to trimming and J lost 0 bases, with 14 bases between them. This chain joins TRBV7-9 and TRBJ2-4, with D perhaps TRBD2 (5 bases). The sample taken for sequencing was naive CD8+ T cells sorted from blood. This clonotype originated in a man aged 18-30 years in good health. CDR3 loop: CASSDGPGIAKNIQYF. CDR3 DNA: TGTGCCAGCAGCGATGGGCCGGGGATAGCCAAAAACATTCAGTACTTC.